This T cell receptor (beta chain) was sequenced during a study of shared clonotypes between healthy human individuals. Overall study: Donors, aged 18 to 49, were a couple of women and three men.

The CDR3 consists of 12 residues. V gave up 6 bases and J gave up 4 bases, with 9 bases separating them. Germline V gene sequence: CDR1 SNHLY, CDR2 FYNNEI. Every subset's genomic DNA went evenly onto several immunoSEQ plates. Assay used: immunoSEQ multiplex PCR; TCRdb lists only in-frame clones, some missing. This table holds roughly 1,100,000 clones, about 70% found once. In the case of this clone: Antigen specificity is unknown.

Findings and caveats of the study: When compared with the clonotypes that were shared by all four sorted-subset donors, the non-shared clonotypes turned out to have lower generation probabilities. Shared clonotypes: about 5.3% naive CD4, roughly 4% naive CD8, less than 2.5% memory CD4, 0.4% to 0.5% memory CD8.

Sequenced: memory CD4+ T cells sorted from blood. Subset: CD45RA-negative fraction. This receptor was obtained from a man between 18 and 29 years old in good health. The V and J genes are TRBV2 and TRBJ2-5, with a weak D call TRBD1 (5 bases). The CDR3 loop is CASSREIETQYF. CDR3 in DNA: TGTGCCAGCAGCAGGGAAATAGAGACCCAGTACTTC.